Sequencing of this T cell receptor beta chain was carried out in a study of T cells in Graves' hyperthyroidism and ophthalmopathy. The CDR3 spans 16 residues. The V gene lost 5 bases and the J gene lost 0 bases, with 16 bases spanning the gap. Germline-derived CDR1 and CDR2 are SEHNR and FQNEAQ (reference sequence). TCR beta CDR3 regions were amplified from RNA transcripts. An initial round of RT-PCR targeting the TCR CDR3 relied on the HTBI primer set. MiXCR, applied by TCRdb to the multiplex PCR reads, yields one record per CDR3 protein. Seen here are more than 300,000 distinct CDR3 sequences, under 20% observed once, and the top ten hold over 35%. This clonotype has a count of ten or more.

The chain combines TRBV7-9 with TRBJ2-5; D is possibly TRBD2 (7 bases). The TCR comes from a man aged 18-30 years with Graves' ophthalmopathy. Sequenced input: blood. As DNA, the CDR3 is TGTGCCAGCAGCCGGAAGGGGGGGCCGTACCAAGAGACCCAGTACTTC. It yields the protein CASSRKGGPYQETQYF.